This TCR beta chain was sequenced for a study of CD8 T cells in Susac syndrome. A single count supports this clonotype. Its cognate antigen is unknown. Trimming removed 3 bases from V and 4 bases from J, with 10 bases in between. Germline V gene lookup returns CDR1 SGHRS and CDR2 YFSETQ. The CDR3 has 14 amino acids. RNA totalling 0.5 to 1 ug underwent reverse transcription with random hexamers. The TCR beta CDR3 was amplified by immunoSEQ multiplex PCR across 54 Vbeta, 13 Jbeta. TCRdb fed the immunoSEQ multiplex PCR reads into MiXCR, producing one record per CDR3 protein. The data show some 120,000 distinct CDR3 sequences, roughly 89% seen once. Findings and caveats of the study: As acknowledged by the study, its TCR sequencing and HLA analysis included a relatively small number of individuals.

The V and J genes are TRBV5-1 and TRBJ2-2; D gene uncertain. The sample taken for sequencing was CD8+ T cells from PBMCs. The TCR sequence derives from a human donor with multiple sclerosis. The DNA of the CDR3 is TGCGCCAGCAGCTGGGCTAGGGCCACCGGGGAGCTGTTTTTT. This gives the protein CASSWARATGELFF.